These T cell receptor beta chains were read from a single sample in a study of blood T cell repertoires in COVID-19. Here immunoSEQ multiplex PCR was the method, and the copy in TCRdb shows in-frame clones only, minus some. The sample holds fewer than 200,000 clones; about 85% are singletons and the top ten take 20% to 25%. Sequencing was carried out using peripheral blood. The receptors derive from a man aged 60 to 75 with active or convalescent COVID-19. CDR3s include the opening cysteine and the closing phenylalanine or tryptophan.

>TRBJ2-7|TRBV7-2
CASRLAGGPREQYF
>TRBJ2-1|TRBV6-5
CASSRTDKIEQFF
>TRBJ1-5|TRBV5-5
CASSLGTAKYQPQHF
>TRBJ1-3|TRBV29-1
CSVDRGISGNTIYF
>TRBJ2-5|TRBV2
CASRDSSATQYF
>TRBJ2-1|TRBV19
CASSSGFTGYNEQFF
>TRBJ1-5|TRBV6-6
CASSYRGQGQPQHF
>TRBJ2-1|TRBV6-5
CASSRWDSGYNEQFF
>TRBJ2-2|TRBV18
CASSPPGTSGGPNTGELFF
>TRBJ1-1|TRBV14
CASSQDLRGTEAFF
>TRBJ2-7|TRBV18
CASSAGTSGGLPYEQYF
>TRBJ2-5|TRBV7-8
CASSLVSPRETQYF
>TRBJ1-2|TRBV19
CASSIYQGSLNYGYTF
>TRBJ1-4|TRBV5-1
CASSLGQGREKLFF
>TRBJ1-3|TRBV5-6
CASSARGNRGPKRVDTIYF
>TRBJ1-5|TRBV19
CASSIESGNQPQHF
>TRBJ2-7|TRBV7-2
CASSFGGAAGGAYEQYF
>TRBJ1-1|TRBV7-3
CASSLTGRGKTEAFF
>TRBJ2-1|TRBV18
CASSPPSIAGGYEQFF
>TRBJ2-4|TRBV5-1
CASSLIGVGAKNIQYF
>TRBJ2-2|TRBV12-5
CASGLPREYRGSTGELFF
>TRBJ1-1|TRBV5-1
CASSLDGRVKEWTEAFF
>TRBJ2-3|TRBV7-3
CASSHKRGGTDTQYF
>TRBJ1-4|TRBV5-4
CASSLTSGGTNEKLFF
>TRBJ2-3|TRBV29-1
CSVEEGRGRQGSDTQYF
>TRBJ2-7|TRBV6-5
CASSTSGGQTYEQYF
>TRBJ2-7|TRBV11-3
CASSLPLEGGVSSYEQYF
>TRBJ1-2|TRBV5-1
CASSLTVPGSYGYTF
>TRBJ2-7|TRBV4-1
CASSPSDISYEQYF
>TRBJ1-1|TRBV6-5
CASSSDRLNTEAFF
>TRBJ2-2|TRBV10-3
CAISEGQGGLFF
>TRBJ2-3|TRBV23-1
CASSPRTDRDFMDTQYF
>TRBJ2-5|TRBV3-1/TRBV3-2
CASSQTGTSGGPRETQYF
>TRBJ2-7|TRBV5-5
CASSLVLQNEQYF
>TRBJ1-2|TRBV29-1
CSVEPGHTNYGYTF
>TRBJ2-6|TRBV5-1
CASSFSGAGANVLTF
>TRBJ2-4|TRBV19
CASSMGRAIDIQYF
>TRBJ2-1|TRBV4-1
CASSLPSGTGIRHEQFF
>TRBJ2-7|TRBV7-2
CASSLVRGETYEQYF
>TRBJ1-2|TRBV29-1
CSAATNRGYTF
>TRBJ2-1|TRBV10-1
CASSEKREYNEQFF
>TRBJ2-2|TRBV7-9
CASSLAILAYTGELFF
>TRBJ2-5|TRBV5-1
CASSSSGVRETQYF
>TRBJ2-1|TRBV6-5
CASREYNEQFF
>TRBJ2-7|TRBV27
CASSSARTGHYEQYF
>TRBJ1-1|TRBV5-1
CASRTALNTEAFF
>TRBJ2-5|TRBV5-1
CASSEQGTDQETQYF
>TRBJ2-4|TRBV20-1
CSAPDQGLINF
>TRBJ2-3|TRBV24-1
CATSDYGGGPTDTQYF
>TRBJ2-7|TRBV6-6
CASLGQIYEQYF
>TRBJ1-1|TRBV6-5
CASSTTGRRAEAFF
>TRBJ1-3|TRBV5-8
CASSIRARNTIYF
>TRBJ1-2|TRBV27
CASSSGRGYGYTF
>TRBJ2-5|TRBV2
CASSGDRGLLETQYF